What follows is one TCR beta chain and its context. Its antigen remains unidentified. ViraFEST expansion of antigen-specific CD4+ T cells with viral peptide pools preceded sequencing. The culture ran for about 11 days, and then CD4+ T cells were isolated. Vaccine recipients had no previous SARS-CoV-2 infection; their nucleocapsid antibodies were negative. Half-medium exchanges with IL-2 medium took place on days 3 and 7. The sample is drawn from a study of vaccination effects on CD4 cells after COVID-19. Produced via immunoSEQ multiplex PCR; TCRdb's table is partial and in-frame only. The repertoire includes under 30,000 clones, over 65% of them detected once, and roughly 20% sits in the top ten. With V trimmed by 5 bases and J by 4 bases, 12 bases remained unmatched. The CDR3 length is 15 residues. Germline V CDR1 and CDR2: SQVTM, ANQGSEA. Study results and limitations: Few convalescent patients and no early post-infection timepoints were included in the study. Clones arising from infection and from vaccination showed marked clonal contraction late after vaccination.

The chain links TRBV29-1 to TRBJ2-5; TRBD2 matches 8 bases. This material consisted of CD4+ T cells from PBMCs cultured with HCoV-NL63 spike peptides, taken before COVID-19 vaccination. This clonotype was obtained from a human donor who received a COVID-19 vaccine. The CDR3 region is CSVYISGAPGETQYF. CDR3 nucleotide sequence: TGCAGCGTTTATATTAGCGGGGCCCCGGGAGAGACCCAGTACTTC. Combining the CDR3 with reference TRBV29-1 and TRBJ2-5 gives the whole variable domain SAVISQKPSRDICQRGTSLTIQCQVDSQVTMMFWYRQQPGQSLTLIATANQGSEATYESGFVIDKFPISRPNLTFSTLTVSNMSPEDSSIYLCSVYISGAPGETQYFGPGTRLLVL.